This T cell receptor (beta chain) comes out of a study of T cells in Graves' hyperthyroidism and ophthalmopathy. Study-level results: Researchers found most expanded thyroid clonotypes above 0.001 in blood as well.

Amplification yielded TCR beta CDR3 regions, with RNA transcripts as the source. Using the HTBI primer set, a first-round RT-PCR was run on the TCR CDR3. One entry per CDR3 protein, called by TCRdb with MiXCR from the multiplex PCR reads. The repertoire holds about 420,000 distinct CDR3 sequences, with approximately 15% as singletons. This clonotype was counted ten times or more. The antigen remains unidentified. CDR3 size: 17 residues. Germline values: CDR1 WNHNN, CDR2 SYGVQD (reference sequence). V shed 3 bases and J 1 base; nucleotides not matched to a gene: 7. The sample taken for sequencing was blood. The chain employs TRBV10-1 and TRBJ2-3; 10 bases line up with TRBD2. The TCR comes from a woman aged 18-29 years with Graves' hyperthyroidism. The CDR3 spells CASSDERGGFGTDTQYF. The CDR3 region has the DNA TGCGCCAGCAGTGACGAGCGGGGGGGCTTCGGCACAGATACGCAGTATTTT.